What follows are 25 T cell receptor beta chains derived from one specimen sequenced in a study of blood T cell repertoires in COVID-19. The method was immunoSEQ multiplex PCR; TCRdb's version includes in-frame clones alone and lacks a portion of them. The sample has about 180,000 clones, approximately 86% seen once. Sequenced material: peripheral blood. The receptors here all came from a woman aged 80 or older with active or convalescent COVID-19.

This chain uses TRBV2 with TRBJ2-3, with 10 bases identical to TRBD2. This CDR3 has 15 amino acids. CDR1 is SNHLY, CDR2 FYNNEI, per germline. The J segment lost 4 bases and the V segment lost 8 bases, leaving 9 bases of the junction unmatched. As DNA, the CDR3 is TGTGCCAGCGGGTTAGCGGGAGGTTTACCAGATACGCAGTATTTT. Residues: CASGLAGGLPDTQYF.

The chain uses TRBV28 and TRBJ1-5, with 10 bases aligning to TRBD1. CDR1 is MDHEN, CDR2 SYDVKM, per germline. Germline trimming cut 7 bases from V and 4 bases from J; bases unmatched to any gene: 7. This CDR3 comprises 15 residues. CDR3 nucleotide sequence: TGTGCCAGCACTACAAGGGGACAGGGGAATCAGCCCCAGCATTTT. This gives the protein CASTTRGQGNQPQHF.

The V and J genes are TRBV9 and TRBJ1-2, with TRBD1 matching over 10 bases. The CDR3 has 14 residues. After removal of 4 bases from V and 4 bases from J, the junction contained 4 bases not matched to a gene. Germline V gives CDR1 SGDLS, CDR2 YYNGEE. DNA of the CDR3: TGTGCCAGCAGCCGACAGGGGGCAGCCTATGGCTACACCTTC. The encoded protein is CASSRQGAAYGYTF.

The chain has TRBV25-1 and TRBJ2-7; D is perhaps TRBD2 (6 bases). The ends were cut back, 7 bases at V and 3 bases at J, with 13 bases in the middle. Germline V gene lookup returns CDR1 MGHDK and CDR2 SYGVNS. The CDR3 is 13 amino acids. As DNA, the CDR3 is TGTGCCAGCATTGGCGGGACTGTCTACGAGCAGTACTTC. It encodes CASIGGTVYEQYF.

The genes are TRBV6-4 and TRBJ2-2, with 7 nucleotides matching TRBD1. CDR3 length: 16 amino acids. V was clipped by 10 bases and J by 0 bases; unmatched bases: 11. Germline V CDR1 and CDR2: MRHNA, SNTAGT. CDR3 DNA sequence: TGTGCCACAACGGGGACAGCAGTCGCGAACACCGGGGAGCTGTTTTTT. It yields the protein CATTGTAVANTGELFF.

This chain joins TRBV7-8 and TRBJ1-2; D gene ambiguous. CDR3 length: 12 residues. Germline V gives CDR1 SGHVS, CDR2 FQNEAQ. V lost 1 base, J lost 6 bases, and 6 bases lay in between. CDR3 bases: TGTGCCAGCAGCTTAGGGAGGGATGGCTACACCTTC. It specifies CASSLGRDGYTF. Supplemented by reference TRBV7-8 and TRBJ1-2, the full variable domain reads GAGVSQSPRYKVAKRGQDVALRCDPISGHVSLFWYQQALGQGPEFLTYFQNEAQLDKSGLPSDRFFAERPEGSVSTLKIQRTQQEDSAVYLCASSLGRDGYTFGSGTRLTVV.

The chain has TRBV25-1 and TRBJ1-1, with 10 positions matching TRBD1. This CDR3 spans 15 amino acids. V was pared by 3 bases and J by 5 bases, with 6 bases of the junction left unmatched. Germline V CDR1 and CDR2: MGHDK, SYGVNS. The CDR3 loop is CASSEPGQGRTEAFF. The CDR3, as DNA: TGTGCCAGCAGTGAGCCGGGACAGGGGAGGACTGAAGCTTTCTTT.

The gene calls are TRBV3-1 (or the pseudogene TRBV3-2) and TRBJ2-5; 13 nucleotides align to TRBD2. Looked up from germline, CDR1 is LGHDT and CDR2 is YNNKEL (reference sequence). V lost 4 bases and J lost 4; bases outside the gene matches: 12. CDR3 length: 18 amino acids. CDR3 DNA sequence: TGTGCCAGCAGCCGCGGACTAGCGGGAGTTCTCGGTACAGAGACCCAGTACTTC. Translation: CASSRGLAGVLGTETQYF.

The CDR3 coding sequence is TGTGCCAGCAGTTCACAGGGTTACGAGCAGTACTTC. This encodes CASSSQGYEQYF. The chain employs TRBV7-9 and TRBJ2-7, with D perhaps matching TRBD1 (6 bases). V dropped 6 bases and J dropped 4 bases, with 10 bases sitting between them. There are 12 residues in the CDR3. The germline CDR1 and CDR2 sequences are SEHNR and FQNEAQ (reference sequence).

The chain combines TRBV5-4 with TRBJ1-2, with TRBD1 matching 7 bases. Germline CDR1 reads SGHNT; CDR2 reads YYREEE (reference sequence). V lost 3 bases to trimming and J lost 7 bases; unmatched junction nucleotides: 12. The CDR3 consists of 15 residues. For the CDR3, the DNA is TGTGCCAGCAGCTCAAGAACGGAGGGGGCGGCTGGCTACACCTTC. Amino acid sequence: CASSSRTEGAAGYTF.

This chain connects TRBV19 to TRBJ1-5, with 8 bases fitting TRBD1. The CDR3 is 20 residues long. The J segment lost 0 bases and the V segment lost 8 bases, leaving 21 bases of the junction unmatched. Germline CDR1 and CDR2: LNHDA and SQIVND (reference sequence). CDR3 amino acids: CASPPRSQGALLYSNQPQHF. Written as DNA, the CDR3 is TGTGCCAGTCCCCCACGGTCGCAGGGGGCCCTACTATATAGCAATCAGCCCCAGCATTTT.

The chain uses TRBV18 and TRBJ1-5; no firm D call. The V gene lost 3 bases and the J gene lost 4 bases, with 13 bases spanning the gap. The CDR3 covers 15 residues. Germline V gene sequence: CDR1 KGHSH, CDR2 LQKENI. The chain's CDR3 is CASSPAELPNQPQHF. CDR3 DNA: TGTGCCAGCTCACCCGCGGAACTACCTAATCAGCCCCAGCATTTT.

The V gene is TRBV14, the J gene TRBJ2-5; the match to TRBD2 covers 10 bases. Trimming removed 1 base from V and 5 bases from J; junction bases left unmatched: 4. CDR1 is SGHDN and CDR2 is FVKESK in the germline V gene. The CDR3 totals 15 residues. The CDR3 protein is CASSQVAGGLETQYF. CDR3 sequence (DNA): TGTGCCAGCAGCCAAGTAGCGGGAGGTTTGGAGACCCAGTACTTC.

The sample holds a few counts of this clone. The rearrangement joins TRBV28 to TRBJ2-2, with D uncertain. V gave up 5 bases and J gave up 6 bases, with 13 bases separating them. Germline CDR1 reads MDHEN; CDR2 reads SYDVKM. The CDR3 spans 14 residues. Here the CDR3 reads CASSRFPVSGELFF. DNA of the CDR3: TGTGCCAGCAGTCGGTTCCCTGTGTCCGGGGAGCTGTTTTTT.

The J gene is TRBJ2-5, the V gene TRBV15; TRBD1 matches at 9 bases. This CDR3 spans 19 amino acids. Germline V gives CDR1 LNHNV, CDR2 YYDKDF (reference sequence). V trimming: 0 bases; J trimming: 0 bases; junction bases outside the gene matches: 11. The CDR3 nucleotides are TGTGCCACCAGCAGAGATGGGGACAGGGCCCCGCCGTACCAAGAGACCCAGTACTTC. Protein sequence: CATSRDGDRAPPYQETQYF.

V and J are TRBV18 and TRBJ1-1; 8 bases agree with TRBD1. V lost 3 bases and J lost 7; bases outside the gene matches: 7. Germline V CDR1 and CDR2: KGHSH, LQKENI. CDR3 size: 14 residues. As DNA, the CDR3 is TGTGCCAGCTCACCTGCGACAGGGGCTGATGAAGCTTTCTTT. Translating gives CASSPATGADEAFF.

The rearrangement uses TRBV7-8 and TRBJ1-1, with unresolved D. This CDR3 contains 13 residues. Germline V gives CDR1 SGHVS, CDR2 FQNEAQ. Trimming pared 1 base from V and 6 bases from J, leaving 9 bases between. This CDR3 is CASSLVERAEAFF. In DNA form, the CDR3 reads TGTGCCAGCAGCTTAGTCGAGAGGGCTGAAGCTTTCTTT.

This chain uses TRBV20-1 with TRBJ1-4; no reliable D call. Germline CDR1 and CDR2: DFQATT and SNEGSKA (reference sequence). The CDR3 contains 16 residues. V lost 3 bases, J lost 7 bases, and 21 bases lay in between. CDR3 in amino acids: CSASPWEGIRGEKLFF. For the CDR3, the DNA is TGCAGTGCTAGTCCTTGGGAAGGGATACGGGGTGAAAAACTGTTTTTT.

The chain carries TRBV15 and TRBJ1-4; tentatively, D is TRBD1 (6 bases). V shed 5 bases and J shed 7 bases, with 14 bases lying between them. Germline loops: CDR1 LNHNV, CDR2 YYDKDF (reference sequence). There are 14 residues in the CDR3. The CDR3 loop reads CATSQPNRVEKLFF. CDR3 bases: TGTGCCACCAGCCAACCCAACAGGGTTGAAAAACTGTTTTTT.

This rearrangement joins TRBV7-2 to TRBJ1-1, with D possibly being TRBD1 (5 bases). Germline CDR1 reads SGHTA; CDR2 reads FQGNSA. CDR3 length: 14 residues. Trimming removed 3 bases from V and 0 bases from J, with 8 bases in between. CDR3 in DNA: TGTGCCAGCAGCTTCGGGGGACTGAACACTGAAGCTTTCTTT. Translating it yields CASSFGGLNTEAFF.

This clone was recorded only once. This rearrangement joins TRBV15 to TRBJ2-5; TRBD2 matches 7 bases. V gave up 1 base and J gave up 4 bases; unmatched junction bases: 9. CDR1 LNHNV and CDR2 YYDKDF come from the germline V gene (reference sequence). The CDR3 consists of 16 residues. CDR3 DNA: TGTGCCACCAGCAGAGGGGGCGCGGAGCGGGGAGAGACCCAGTACTTC. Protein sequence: CATSRGGAERGETQYF.

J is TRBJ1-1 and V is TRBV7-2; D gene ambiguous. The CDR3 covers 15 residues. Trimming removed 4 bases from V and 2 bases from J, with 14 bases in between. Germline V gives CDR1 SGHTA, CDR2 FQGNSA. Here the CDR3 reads CASSWQRVSNTEAFF. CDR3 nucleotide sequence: TGTGCCAGCAGCTGGCAGCGGGTCTCAAACACTGAAGCTTTCTTT.

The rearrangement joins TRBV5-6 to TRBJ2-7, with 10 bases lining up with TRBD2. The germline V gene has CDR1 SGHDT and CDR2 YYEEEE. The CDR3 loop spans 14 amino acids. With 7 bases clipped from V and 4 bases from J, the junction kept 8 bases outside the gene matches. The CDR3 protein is CASQGEREGYEQYF. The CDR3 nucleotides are TGTGCCAGCCAAGGAGAGCGGGAGGGTTACGAGCAGTACTTC.

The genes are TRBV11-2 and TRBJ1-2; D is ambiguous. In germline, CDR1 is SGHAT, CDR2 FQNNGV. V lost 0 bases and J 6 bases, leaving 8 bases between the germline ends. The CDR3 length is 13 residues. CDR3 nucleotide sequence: TGTGCCAGCAGCTTAGATCGTCAGAATGGCTACACCTTC. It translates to CASSLDRQNGYTF. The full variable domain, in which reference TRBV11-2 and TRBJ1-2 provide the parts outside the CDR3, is EAGVAQSPRYKIIEKRQSVAFWCNPISGHATLYWYQQILGQGPKLLIQFQNNGVVDDSQLPKDRFSAERLKGVDSTLKIQPAKLEDSAVYLCASSLDRQNGYTFGSGTRLTVV.

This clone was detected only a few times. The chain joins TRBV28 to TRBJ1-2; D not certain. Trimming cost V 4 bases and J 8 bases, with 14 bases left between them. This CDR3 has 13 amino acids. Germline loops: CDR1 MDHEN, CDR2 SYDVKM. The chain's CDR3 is CASSWAGAGGYTF. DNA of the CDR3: TGTGCCAGCAGTTGGGCGGGCGCGGGGGGCTACACCTTC.